The next 26 T cell receptor beta chains were all read from a single sample in a study of T cell responses to AZD1222 COVID-19 vaccine. Assay used: immunoSEQ multiplex PCR; TCRdb lists only in-frame clones, some missing. The sample consists of about 53,000 clones, around 84% of them appearing once. This sample comprised peripheral blood, obtained on day 0 of AZD1222 vaccination. The source is an adult in good health.

V gene TRBV27 combines with J gene TRBJ2-7; TRBD1 might be the D (6 bases). V was shortened by 6 bases and J by 6 bases, with 15 bases between the two germline ends. Germline CDR1 and CDR2: MNHEY and SMNVEV (reference sequence). The CDR3 has 13 residues. In nucleotides, the CDR3 is TGTGCCAGCAGGGGGACATATAGGGTCGAGCAGTACTTC. Its protein is CASRGTYRVEQYF.

The chain uses TRBV4-3 and TRBJ1-1; D unclear. CDR3 length: 16 residues. The germline CDR1 and CDR2 sequences are LGHNA and YSLEER. V dropped 1 base and J dropped 1 base, with 13 bases sitting between them. This chain's CDR3 is CASSQAAAWRNTEAFF. For the CDR3, the DNA is TGCGCCAGCAGCCAAGCGGCAGCGTGGCGGAACACTGAAGCTTTCTTT.

V and J are TRBV18 and TRBJ2-5; D gene uncertain. The V gene's germline CDR1 is KGHSH and CDR2 LQKENI. V gave up 2 bases and J gave up 1 base, with 11 bases separating them. The length of the CDR3 is 15 residues. The CDR3 sequence: CASSPIFAAQETQYF. As DNA, the CDR3 is TGTGCCAGCTCACCAATCTTTGCTGCCCAAGAGACCCAGTACTTC.

V and J are TRBV28 and TRBJ1-1; D is possibly TRBD1 (5 bases). The germline V and J ends were trimmed by 11 bases and 1 base, with 8 bases remaining between them. There are 11 residues in the CDR3. Germline V lookup: CDR1 MDHEN, CDR2 SYDVKM. The DNA of the CDR3 is TGTGCCCTTGGGGGGAACACTGAAGCTTTCTTT. Amino acid sequence: CALGGNTEAFF.

The chain is built from TRBV6-5 and TRBJ1-6; the D is unclear. V lost 7 bases and J 7 bases, leaving 17 bases between the germline ends. In germline, CDR1 is MNHEY, CDR2 SVGAGI. The CDR3 runs 15 residues. CDR3 residues: CASIIPSLENSPLHF. Written as DNA, the CDR3 is TGTGCCAGCATCATCCCGAGCCTAGAGAATTCACCCCTCCACTTT.

The V call is TRBV4-3, the J call TRBJ2-1, with 7 bases that match TRBD2. CDR3 length equals 17 residues. The V gene end was trimmed by 0 bases and the J gene end by 6 bases; junction bases not matched to a gene: 11. Germline CDR1 reads LGHNA; CDR2 reads YSLEER. The CDR3 sequence: CASSQDGGGGQRNEQFF. Here the CDR3 DNA reads TGCGCCAGCAGCCAAGACGGCGGGGGAGGGCAGCGCAATGAGCAGTTCTTC.

V and J are TRBV18 and TRBJ1-6, with 7 bases lining up with TRBD1. Per the germline V gene, CDR1 is KGHSH and CDR2 is LQKENI. V lost 2 bases, J lost 7 bases, and 11 bases stayed unmatched. This CDR3 is 17 amino acids long. The CDR3, as DNA: TGTGCCAGCTCACCAACACCCTACGGGACAGAGAATTCACCCCTCCACTTT. This gives the protein CASSPTPYGTENSPLHF.

The rearrangement links TRBV5-1 to TRBJ2-1; 8 positions match TRBD1. The CDR3 is made up of 15 amino acids. Per germline, CDR1 SGHRS and CDR2 YFSETQ. V was pared by 4 bases and J by 3 bases, with 6 bases of the junction left unmatched. CDR3 nucleotides: TGCGCCAGCAGCCAGCAGGGGGCCGACTACAATGAGCAGTTCTTC. Protein product: CASSQQGADYNEQFF.

The genes are TRBV7-3 and TRBJ2-7; 7 nucleotides match TRBD1. After removal of 1 base from V and 3 bases from J, the junction contained 0 bases not matched to a gene. Germline V gene lookup returns CDR1 SGHTA and CDR2 FQGTGA. The CDR3 sequence is 13 residues long. CDR3 DNA sequence: TGTGCCAGCAGCTTAAGGGACAGCTACGAGCAGTACTTC. It translates to CASSLRDSYEQYF.

This chain joins TRBV2 and TRBJ2-2; the match to TRBD2 covers 8 bases. The CDR3 spans 13 residues. V was clipped by 7 bases and J by 5 bases; unmatched bases: 3. Germline lookup yields CDR1 SNHLY and CDR2 FYNNEI. The CDR3 coding sequence is TGTGCCAGCACGGCTAGCGGGACCGGGGAGCTGTTTTTT. This translates into CASTASGTGELFF.

The V and J genes are TRBV7-3 and TRBJ2-7; TRBD1 agrees at 7 bases. This CDR3 is 22 amino acids long. Germline V gene data show CDR1 as SGHTA and CDR2 as FQGTGA. The V gene end was trimmed by 2 bases and the J gene end by 1 base; junction bases not matched to a gene: 26. CDR3 region: CASSLAAIGSGQLILGSYEQYF. CDR3 in DNA: TGTGCCAGCAGCTTAGCGGCCATAGGCTCGGGACAGCTTATTTTAGGATCCTACGAGCAGTACTTC.

The table lists this clone with a count of one. This chain uses TRBV3-1 (or the pseudogene TRBV3-2) with TRBJ1-6; D remains ambiguous. This CDR3 spans 17 amino acids. Trimming left V 1 base short and J 4 bases short, with 14 bases between. The V gene's germline CDR1 is LGHDT and CDR2 YNNKEL (reference sequence). CDR3: CASSQGQGKSYNSPLHF. CDR3 in DNA: TGTGCCAGCAGCCAAGGCCAAGGGAAGTCTTATAATTCACCCCTCCACTTT.

The chain combines TRBV14 with TRBJ2-1; 7 nucleotides agree with TRBD1. The CDR3 has 17 residues. Germline CDR1 is SGHDN and CDR2 is FVKESK. V trimming: 2 bases; J trimming: 2 bases; junction bases outside the gene matches: 9. The CDR3 bases are TGTGCCAGCAGCCAATCATTAGGGCAGGGGGCCTACAATGAGCAGTTCTTC. Translation: CASSQSLGQGAYNEQFF. The whole variable domain, remainder taken from reference TRBV14 and TRBJ2-1, is EAGVTQFPSHSVIEKGQTVTLRCDPISGHDNLYWYRRVMGKEIKFLLHFVKESKQDESGMPNNRFLAERTGGTYSTLKVQPAELEDSGVYFCASSQSLGQGAYNEQFFGPGTRLTVL.

V and J are TRBV9 and TRBJ2-7; 9 positions agree with TRBD1. Germline V gene lookup returns CDR1 SGDLS and CDR2 YYNGEE. This CDR3 region has 14 residues. V dropped 7 bases and J dropped 2; count of bases not matched to a gene: 7. As DNA, the CDR3 is TGTGCCAGCGGACAGGGGCGGCCACCCTACGAGCAGTACTTC. It translates to CASGQGRPPYEQYF.

Only a few counts were recorded for this clone. V and J are TRBV5-1 and TRBJ2-3; 13 nucleotides agree with TRBD2. The CDR3 length is 17 residues. The germline V gene encodes CDR1 SGHRS and CDR2 YFSETQ. V shed 4 bases and J 1 base; nucleotides not matched to a gene: 6. As DNA, the CDR3 is TGCGCCAGCAGCCTACTGACTAGCGGGAGGCGCACAGATACGCAGTATTTT. The encoded protein is CASSLLTSGRRTDTQYF.

The chain employs TRBV9 and TRBJ2-6; D gene ambiguous. CDR3 length: 16 residues. Looked up from germline, CDR1 is SGDLS and CDR2 is YYNGEE. V lost 0 bases and J 0 bases, leaving 7 bases between the germline ends. The CDR3 coding sequence is TGTGCCAGCAGCGTAGGGGCGAACTCTGGGGCCAACGTCCTGACTTTC. This sequence encodes CASSVGANSGANVLTF.

This clone was seen a few times. The rearrangement joins TRBV9 to TRBJ1-2, with unresolved D. V was trimmed by 3 bases and J by 4 bases, leaving 10 bases between them. Germline CDR1 and CDR2: SGDLS and YYNGEE. The CDR3 is 13 residues long. The CDR3 reads CASSASRPYGYTF. The DNA for the CDR3 is TGTGCCAGCAGCGCATCCAGACCCTATGGCTACACCTTC.

This clone has more than one count but fewer than ten. The V gene is TRBV9, the J gene TRBJ1-2; no definite D call. Germline V gene lookup returns CDR1 SGDLS and CDR2 YYNGEE. The CDR3 is 15 amino acids. The ends were cut back, 0 bases at V and 2 bases at J, with 11 bases in the middle. CDR3 loop: CASSVDKDGNYGYTF. Here the CDR3 DNA reads TGTGCCAGCAGCGTAGACAAGGACGGCAACTATGGCTACACCTTC.

The rearrangement uses TRBV7-8 and TRBJ2-2; no reliable D call. The CDR3 length is 12 residues. With 1 base removed from V and 6 bases from J, the gap between germline ends came to 3 bases. Germline-derived CDR1 and CDR2 are SGHVS and FQNEAQ. The CDR3 bases are TGTGCCAGCAGCTTAGGCCCCGGGGAGCTGTTTTTT. Its translation: CASSLGPGELFF.

The chain couples TRBV19 to TRBJ1-6; D is perhaps TRBD1 (6 bases). The CDR3 runs 14 residues. V lost 1 base to trimming and J lost 10 bases, with 11 bases between them. Germline CDR1 reads LNHDA; CDR2 reads SQIVND (reference sequence). DNA for the CDR3: TGTGCCAGTAGTATAGTAGACAGGAGCTCACCCCTCCACTTT. Encoded protein: CASSIVDRSSPLHF.

V and J are TRBV5-4 and TRBJ2-1; tentative D call: TRBD1 (8 bases). CDR1 and CDR2 from the germline V gene are SGHNT and YYREEE (reference sequence). The CDR3 is 14 residues long. V was pared by 4 bases and J by 12 bases, with 20 bases between. DNA of the CDR3: TGTGCCAGCAGCCCGCGACAGGGGAGGGTTGGGCAGTTCTTC. Its protein is CASSPRQGRVGQFF.

The chain joins TRBV9 to TRBJ1-6; no clear D. The CDR3 is made up of 14 amino acids. Per the germline V gene, CDR1 is SGDLS and CDR2 is YYNGEE. Trimming removed 4 bases from V and 7 bases from J, with 12 bases in between. CDR3 coding DNA: TGTGCCAGCAGCAAAGACGTCGGAAATTCACCCCTCCACTTT. Its protein product is CASSKDVGNSPLHF.

The rearrangement joins TRBV18 to TRBJ1-4; 9 bases match TRBD1. The J segment lost 5 bases and the V segment lost 5 bases, leaving 6 bases of the junction unmatched. The CDR3 has 15 amino acids. Per the germline V gene, CDR1 is KGHSH and CDR2 is LQKENI. This CDR3 reads CASSTAGTGNEKLFF. The CDR3 DNA reads as TGTGCCAGCTCAACGGCCGGGACAGGGAATGAAAAACTGTTTTTT.

A few counts support this clone. The chain joins TRBV28 to TRBJ2-2; a possible D gene is TRBD2 (7 bases). Germline loops: CDR1 MDHEN, CDR2 SYDVKM. Trimming shortened V by 4 bases and J by 7 bases, and 19 bases separated the two germline ends. CDR3 length: 16 amino acids. The CDR3 sequence: CASSSAGDTRGGELFF. CDR3 in DNA: TGTGCCAGCAGTTCCGCGGGGGACACTCGGGGCGGGGAGCTGTTTTTT.

V gene TRBV25-1 combines with J gene TRBJ1-6, with unresolved D. With 6 bases removed from V and 9 bases from J, the gap between germline ends came to 15 bases. The CDR3 is 14 amino acids. The germline gives CDR1 MGHDK, CDR2 SYGVNS. The CDR3 loop is CASRGLVEGSPLHF. In nucleotides, the CDR3 is TGTGCCAGCAGAGGACTCGTGGAGGGTTCACCCCTCCACTTT.

This chain joins TRBV5-1 and TRBJ2-3; no definite D call. The germline CDR1 and CDR2 sequences are SGHRS and YFSETQ. CDR3 size: 17 residues. V shed 4 bases and J shed 4 bases, with 22 bases lying between them. CDR3 DNA: TGCGCCAGCAGCCCCCTTGGATATCCCCAAAGCCCAGATACGCAGTATTTT. It specifies CASSPLGYPQSPDTQYF.